Listed below are T cell receptor beta chains from one sample, sequenced in a study of cytomegalovirus exposure and HLA in healthy donors. Clones were read by immunoSEQ multiplex PCR, and TCRdb kept only the in-frame ones, dropping some. The sample carries 150,000 to 200,000 clones, around 77% recorded once. The specimen sequenced was PBMCs. The receptors shown here come from a woman aged 40 to 55 in good health and CMV-seronegative. Both conserved end residues are part of each CDR3. A D gene is named only where the DNA matches it firmly. The size field is filled for only some rows; it gives once, few, many or a size class.

cdr3_aa: CASSLKPHTGGYSNQPQHF
cdr3_nt: TGTGCCAGCAGTTTAAAACCCCACACAGGGGGCTATAGCAATCAGCCCCAGCATTTT
j_call: TRBJ1-5
v_call: TRBV27
d_call: TRBD1
clone_size: few

cdr3_aa: CASSPRRTGKGRYEQYF
cdr3_nt: TGTGCCAGCAGCCCACGGCGGACAGGGAAGGGTCGCTACGAGCAGTACTTC
j_call: TRBJ2-7
v_call: TRBV5-6
d_call: TRBD1
clone_size: .

cdr3_aa: CASSLLSTVGDTEAFF
cdr3_nt: TGCGCCAGCAGCTTGCTCTCTACGGTCGGGGACACTGAAGCTTTCTTT
j_call: TRBJ1-1
v_call: TRBV5-1
d_call: .
clone_size: .

cdr3_aa: CASSIERASGLNTDTQYF
cdr3_nt: TGTGCCAGTAGTATAGAAAGGGCTAGCGGCTTGAACACAGATACGCAGTATTTT
j_call: TRBJ2-3
v_call: TRBV19
d_call: TRBD2
clone_size: .

cdr3_aa: CASSPRGFLETQYF
cdr3_nt: TGTGCCAGCAGCCCACGAGGATTCCTAGAGACCCAGTACTTC
j_call: TRBJ2-5
v_call: TRBV27
d_call: .
clone_size: .

cdr3_aa: CASSATQGEGNGYTF
cdr3_nt: TGTGCCAGCAGCGCAACACAGGGGGAAGGGAATGGCTACACCTTC
j_call: TRBJ1-2
v_call: TRBV9
d_call: TRBD1
clone_size: .

cdr3_aa: CAYSDRDRGVGYEQYF
cdr3_nt: TGTGCCTATTCTGACCGAGACAGGGGAGTAGGCTACGAGCAGTACTTC
j_call: TRBJ2-7
v_call: TRBV30
d_call: TRBD1
clone_size: few

cdr3_aa: CASSLTSGSVYEQYF
cdr3_nt: TGTGCCAGCAGCCTCACTAGCGGGAGTGTGTACGAGCAGTACTTC
j_call: TRBJ2-7
v_call: TRBV5-6
d_call: TRBD2
clone_size: .

cdr3_aa: CAISVYGSYEQYF
cdr3_nt: TGTGCCATCAGTGTCTACGGTTCCTACGAGCAGTACTTC
j_call: TRBJ2-7
v_call: TRBV10-3
d_call: .
clone_size: .

cdr3_aa: CASSPEGTSGTGGQFF
cdr3_nt: TGCGCCAGCAGCCCTGAGGGCACTAGCGGGACGGGTGGGCAGTTCTTC
j_call: TRBJ2-1
v_call: TRBV4-1
d_call: TRBD2
clone_size: .

cdr3_aa: CASSEQSYEQYF
cdr3_nt: TGTGCCAGCAGTGAACAGTCCTACGAGCAGTACTTC
j_call: TRBJ2-7
v_call: TRBV2
d_call: .
clone_size: .

cdr3_aa: CASSLDRLAGSSDTQYF
cdr3_nt: TGTGCCAGCAGCTTAGATAGACTAGCGGGTTCGTCAGATACGCAGTATTTT
j_call: TRBJ2-3
v_call: TRBV11-3
d_call: TRBD2
clone_size: .

cdr3_aa: CASSGPQAGAFF
cdr3_nt: TGTGCCAGCAGTGGCCCTCAGGCAGGAGCTTTCTTT
j_call: TRBJ1-1
v_call: TRBV25-1
d_call: .
clone_size: .

cdr3_aa: CASRQVSSYEQYF
cdr3_nt: TGTGCCAGCAGACAGGTATCTTCCTACGAGCAGTACTTC
j_call: TRBJ2-7
v_call: TRBV28
d_call: .
clone_size: .

cdr3_aa: CASSRWGGEAFF
cdr3_nt: TGTGCCAGCAGTAGATGGGGGGGGGAGGCTTTCTTT
j_call: TRBJ1-1
v_call: TRBV27
d_call: .
clone_size: .

cdr3_aa: CAISERVGQNGYTF
cdr3_nt: TGTGCCATCAGTGAGAGGGTTGGACAGAATGGCTACACCTTC
j_call: TRBJ1-2
v_call: TRBV10-3
d_call: .
clone_size: .

cdr3_aa: CASSQGTGGYTF
cdr3_nt: TGTGCCAGCAGCCAGGGGACAGGGGGCTACACCTTC
j_call: TRBJ1-2
v_call: TRBV16
d_call: TRBD1
clone_size: .

cdr3_aa: CASSLAEQGSNQPQHF
cdr3_nt: TGTGCCAGCAGCTTGGCTGAACAGGGATCGAATCAGCCCCAGCATTTT
j_call: TRBJ1-5
v_call: TRBV7-2
d_call: .
clone_size: .

cdr3_aa: CASSSQGAGAKNIQYF
cdr3_nt: TGTGCCAGTAGTAGCCAGGGGGCTGGGGCCAAAAACATTCAGTACTTC
j_call: TRBJ2-4
v_call: TRBV19
d_call: TRBD1
clone_size: few

cdr3_aa: CASTPGRISTGELFF
cdr3_nt: TGTGCCAGCACGCCAGGCCGAATCTCAACCGGGGAGCTGTTTTTT
j_call: TRBJ2-2
v_call: TRBV6-1
d_call: .
clone_size: .

cdr3_aa: CASSENLARGQFF
cdr3_nt: TGTGCCAGCAGTGAAAATTTGGCCCGAGGGCAGTTCTTC
j_call: TRBJ2-1
v_call: TRBV2
d_call: .
clone_size: .

cdr3_aa: CASSTGLYNEQFF
cdr3_nt: TGTGCCAGCAGTACGGGACTGTACAATGAGCAGTTCTTC
j_call: TRBJ2-1
v_call: TRBV9
d_call: .
clone_size: .

cdr3_aa: CASSIGLATNSYEQYF
cdr3_nt: TGTGCCAGTAGTATAGGACTAGCTACGAACTCCTACGAGCAGTACTTC
j_call: TRBJ2-7
v_call: TRBV19
d_call: TRBD2
clone_size: .

cdr3_aa: CASSSGETGNTIYF
cdr3_nt: TGTGCCAGCAGCTCCGGGGAGACTGGAAACACCATATATTTT
j_call: TRBJ1-3
v_call: TRBV5-4
d_call: .
clone_size: .

cdr3_aa: CASSIGPDRPITEAFF
cdr3_nt: TGTGCCAGTAGTATAGGCCCAGACAGGCCAATAACTGAAGCTTTCTTT
j_call: TRBJ1-1
v_call: TRBV19
d_call: .
clone_size: .

cdr3_aa: CASSFQGPDTQYF
cdr3_nt: TGTGCCAGCAGCTTCCAGGGGCCAGATACGCAGTATTTT
j_call: TRBJ2-3
v_call: TRBV11-3
d_call: .
clone_size: once

cdr3_aa: CASGLQLMNTEAFF
cdr3_nt: TGTGCTAGTGGTTTGCAACTAATGAACACTGAAGCTTTCTTT
j_call: TRBJ1-1
v_call: TRBV12-5
d_call: .
clone_size: .

cdr3_aa: CASSGLAGHNEQFF
cdr3_nt: TGTGCCAGCAGCGGACTAGCGGGACACAATGAGCAGTTCTTC
j_call: TRBJ2-1
v_call: TRBV27
d_call: TRBD2
clone_size: .

cdr3_aa: CASSKTGKGDNEQYF
cdr3_nt: TGTGCCAGCAGTAAAACAGGGAAGGGTGATAACGAGCAGTACTTC
j_call: TRBJ2-7
v_call: TRBV27
d_call: .
clone_size: .

cdr3_aa: CASKGTRDSSRQPQHF
cdr3_nt: TGTGCCAGCAAGGGTACCCGGGACAGTTCAAGGCAGCCCCAGCATTTT
j_call: TRBJ1-5
v_call: TRBV28
d_call: TRBD1
clone_size: .

cdr3_aa: CASSIDPPGGSPGQPQHF
cdr3_nt: TGTGCCAGTAGTATAGATCCCCCTGGGGGGTCTCCGGGCCAGCCCCAGCATTTT
j_call: TRBJ1-5
v_call: TRBV19
d_call: .
clone_size: .

cdr3_aa: CASSPLAGEVYEQFF
cdr3_nt: TGTGCCAGCTCACCACTAGCGGGAGAGGTCTATGAGCAGTTCTTC
j_call: TRBJ2-1
v_call: TRBV18
d_call: TRBD2
clone_size: .

cdr3_aa: CASSPTPITGNYGYTF
cdr3_nt: TGTGCCAGCAGCCCTACCCCGATCACAGGAAATTATGGCTACACCTTC
j_call: TRBJ1-2
v_call: TRBV27
d_call: .
clone_size: .